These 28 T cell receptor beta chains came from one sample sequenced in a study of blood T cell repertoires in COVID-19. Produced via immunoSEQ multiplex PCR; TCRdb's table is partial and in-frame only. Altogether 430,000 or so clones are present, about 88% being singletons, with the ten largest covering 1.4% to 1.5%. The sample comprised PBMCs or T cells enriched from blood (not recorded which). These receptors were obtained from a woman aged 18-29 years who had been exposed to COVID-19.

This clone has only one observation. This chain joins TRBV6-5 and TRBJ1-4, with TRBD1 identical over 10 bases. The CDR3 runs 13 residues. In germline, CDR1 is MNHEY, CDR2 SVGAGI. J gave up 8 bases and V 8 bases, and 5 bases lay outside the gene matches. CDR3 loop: CASGDRGREKLFF. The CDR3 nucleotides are TGTGCCAGCGGGGACAGGGGCAGGGAAAAACTGTTTTTT.

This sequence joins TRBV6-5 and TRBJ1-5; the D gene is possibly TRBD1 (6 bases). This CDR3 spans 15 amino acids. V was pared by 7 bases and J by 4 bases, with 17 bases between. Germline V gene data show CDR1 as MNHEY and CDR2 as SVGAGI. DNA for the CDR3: TGTGCCAGCATTAGCGACAGGTTCCTTAATCAGCCCCAGCATTTT. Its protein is CASISDRFLNQPQHF.

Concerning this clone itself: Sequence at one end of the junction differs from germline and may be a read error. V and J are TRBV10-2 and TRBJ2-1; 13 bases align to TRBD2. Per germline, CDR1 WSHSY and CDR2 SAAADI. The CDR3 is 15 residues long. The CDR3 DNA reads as TGCGCCAGCCGTGAGACTAGCGGGAGGTACAATGAGCAGTTCTTC. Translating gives CASRETSGRYNEQFF.

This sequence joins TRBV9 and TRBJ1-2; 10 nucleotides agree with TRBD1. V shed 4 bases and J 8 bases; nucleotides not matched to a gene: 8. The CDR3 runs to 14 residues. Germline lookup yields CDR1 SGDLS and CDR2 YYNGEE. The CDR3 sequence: CASSPRQGAEGYTF. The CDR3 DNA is TGTGCCAGCAGCCCTAGACAGGGGGCAGAGGGCTACACCTTC.

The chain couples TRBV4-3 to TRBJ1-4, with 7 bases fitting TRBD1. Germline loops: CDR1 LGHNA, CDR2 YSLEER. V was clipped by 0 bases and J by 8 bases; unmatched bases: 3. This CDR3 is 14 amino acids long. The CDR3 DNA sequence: TGCGCCAGCAGCCAAGATCACAGGGGCGAAAAACTGTTTTTT. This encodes CASSQDHRGEKLFF.

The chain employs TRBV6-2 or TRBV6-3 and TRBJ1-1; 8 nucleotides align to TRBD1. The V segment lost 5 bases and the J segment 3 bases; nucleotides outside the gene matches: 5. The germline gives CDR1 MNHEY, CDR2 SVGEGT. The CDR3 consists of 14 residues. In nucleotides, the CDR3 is TGTGCCAGCAGTGCAGGGGGCCCCGACACTGAAGCTTTCTTT. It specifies CASSAGGPDTEAFF.

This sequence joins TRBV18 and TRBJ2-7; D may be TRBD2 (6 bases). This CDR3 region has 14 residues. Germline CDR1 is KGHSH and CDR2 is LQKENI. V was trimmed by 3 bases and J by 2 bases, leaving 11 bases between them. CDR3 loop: CASSPGSGAYEQYF. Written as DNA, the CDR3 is TGTGCCAGCTCACCCGGTTCGGGGGCCTACGAGCAGTACTTC.

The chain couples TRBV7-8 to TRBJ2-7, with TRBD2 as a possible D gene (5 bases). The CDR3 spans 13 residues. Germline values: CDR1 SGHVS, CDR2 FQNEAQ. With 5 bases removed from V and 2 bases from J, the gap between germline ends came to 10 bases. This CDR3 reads CASSRSGTYEQYF. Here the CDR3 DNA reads TGTGCCAGCAGCCGATCCGGGACCTACGAGCAGTACTTC.

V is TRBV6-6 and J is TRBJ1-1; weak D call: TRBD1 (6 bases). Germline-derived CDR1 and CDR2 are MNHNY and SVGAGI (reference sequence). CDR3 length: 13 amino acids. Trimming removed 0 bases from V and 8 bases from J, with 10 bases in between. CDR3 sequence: CASSYSGGPEAFF. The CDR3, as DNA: TGTGCCAGCAGTTACTCCGGGGGGCCGGAAGCTTTCTTT.

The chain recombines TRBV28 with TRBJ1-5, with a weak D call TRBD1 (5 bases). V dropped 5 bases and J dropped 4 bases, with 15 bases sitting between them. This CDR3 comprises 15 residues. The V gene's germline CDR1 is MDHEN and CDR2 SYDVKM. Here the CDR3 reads CASSDWTKLNQPQHF. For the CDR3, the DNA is TGTGCCAGCAGTGACTGGACAAAATTAAATCAGCCCCAGCATTTT.

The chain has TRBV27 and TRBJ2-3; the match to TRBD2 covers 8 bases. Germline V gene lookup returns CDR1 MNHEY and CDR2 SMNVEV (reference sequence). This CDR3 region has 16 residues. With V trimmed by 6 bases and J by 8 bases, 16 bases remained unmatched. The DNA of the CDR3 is TGTGCCAGCAGCCGCCCGGGACTAGAGTTATTGACTACGCAGTATTTT. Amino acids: CASSRPGLELLTTQYF.

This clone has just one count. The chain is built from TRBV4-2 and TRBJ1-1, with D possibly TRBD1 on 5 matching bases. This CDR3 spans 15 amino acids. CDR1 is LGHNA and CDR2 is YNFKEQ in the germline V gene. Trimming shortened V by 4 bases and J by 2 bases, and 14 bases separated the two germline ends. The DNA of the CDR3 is TGTGCCAGCAGCCTGGACATCCCCCCAAACACTGAAGCTTTCTTT. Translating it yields CASSLDIPPNTEAFF.

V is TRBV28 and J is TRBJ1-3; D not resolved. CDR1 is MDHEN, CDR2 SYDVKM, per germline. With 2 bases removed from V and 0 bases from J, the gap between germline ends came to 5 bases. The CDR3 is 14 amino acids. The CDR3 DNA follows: TGTGCCAGCAGTTTAGCGAGCTCTGGAAACACCATATATTTT. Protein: CASSLASSGNTIYF.

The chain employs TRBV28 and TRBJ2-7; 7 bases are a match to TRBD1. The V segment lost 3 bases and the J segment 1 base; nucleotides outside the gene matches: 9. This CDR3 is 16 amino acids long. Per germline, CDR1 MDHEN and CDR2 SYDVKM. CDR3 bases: TGTGCCAGCAGTTTGATCGGGACAGCTTCTTCCTACGAGCAGTACTTC. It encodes CASSLIGTASSYEQYF. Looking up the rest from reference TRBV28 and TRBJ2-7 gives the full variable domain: DVKVTQSSRYLVKRTGEKVFLECVQDMDHENMFWYRQDPGLGLRLIYFSYDVKMKEKGDIPEGYSVSREKKERFSLILESASTNQTSMYLCASSLIGTASSYEQYFGPGTRLTVT.

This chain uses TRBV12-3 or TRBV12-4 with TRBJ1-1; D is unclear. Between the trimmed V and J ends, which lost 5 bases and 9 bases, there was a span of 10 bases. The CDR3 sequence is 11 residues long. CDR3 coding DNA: TGTGCCAGCAGTCGGGGAAGTCAAGCTTTCTTT. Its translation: CASSRGSQAFF.

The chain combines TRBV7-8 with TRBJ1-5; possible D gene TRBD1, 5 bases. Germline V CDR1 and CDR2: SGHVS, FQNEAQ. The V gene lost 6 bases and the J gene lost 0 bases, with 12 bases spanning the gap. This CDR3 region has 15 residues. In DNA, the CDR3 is TGTGCCAGCAGTGGGACTGCTTTTAGCAATCAGCCCCAGCATTTT. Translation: CASSGTAFSNQPQHF.

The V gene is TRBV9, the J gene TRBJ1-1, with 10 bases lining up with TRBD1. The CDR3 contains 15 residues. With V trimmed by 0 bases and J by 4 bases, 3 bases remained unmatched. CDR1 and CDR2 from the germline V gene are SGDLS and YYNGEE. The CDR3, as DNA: TGTGCCAGCAGCGTAGTGGGACAGGGGCCCACTGAAGCTTTCTTT. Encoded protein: CASSVVGQGPTEAFF.

CDR3: CASSLTGTGGNEKLFF. The CDR3, as DNA: TGTGCCAGCAGCTTAACCGGGACAGGGGGTAATGAAAAACTGTTTTTT. This chain connects TRBV11-1 to TRBJ1-4; 11 positions agree with TRBD1. Germline loops: CDR1 SGHAT, CDR2 FQDESV (reference sequence). Trimming cost V 2 bases and J 4 bases; bases outside gene matches: 3. The CDR3 is 16 residues long. The full variable domain, completed using reference TRBV11-1 and TRBJ1-4, is EAEVAQSPRYKITEKSQAVAFWCDPISGHATLYWYRQILGQGPELLVQFQDESVVDDSQLPKDRFSAERLKGVDSTLKIQPAELGDSAMYLCASSLTGTGGNEKLFFGSGTQLSVL.

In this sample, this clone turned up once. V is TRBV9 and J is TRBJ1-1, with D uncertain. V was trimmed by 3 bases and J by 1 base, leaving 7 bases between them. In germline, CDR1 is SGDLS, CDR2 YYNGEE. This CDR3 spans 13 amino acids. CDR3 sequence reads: CASSAFWNTEAFF. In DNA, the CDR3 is TGTGCCAGCAGCGCCTTCTGGAACACTGAAGCTTTCTTT.

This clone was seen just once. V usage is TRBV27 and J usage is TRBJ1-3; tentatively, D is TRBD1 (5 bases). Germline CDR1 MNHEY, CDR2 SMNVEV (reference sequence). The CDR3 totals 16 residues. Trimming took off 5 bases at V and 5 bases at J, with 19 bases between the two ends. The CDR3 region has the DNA TGTGCCAGCAGTCCGGCACGGGGGGGTTTAAGAAACACCATATATTTT. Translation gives CASSPARGGLRNTIYF.

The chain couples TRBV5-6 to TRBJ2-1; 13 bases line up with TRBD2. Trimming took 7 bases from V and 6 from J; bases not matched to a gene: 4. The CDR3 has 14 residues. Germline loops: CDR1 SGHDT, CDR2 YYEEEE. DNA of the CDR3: TGTGCCAGCCTTACTAGCGGGAGGGCCAATGAGCAGTTCTTC. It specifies CASLTSGRANEQFF.

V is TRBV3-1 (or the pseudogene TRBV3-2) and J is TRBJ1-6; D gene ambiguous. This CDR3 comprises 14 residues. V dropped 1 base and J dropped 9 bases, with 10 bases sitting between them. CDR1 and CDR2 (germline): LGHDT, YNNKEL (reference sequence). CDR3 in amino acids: CASSQVEGASPLHF. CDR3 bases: TGTGCCAGCAGCCAAGTTGAGGGTGCTTCACCCCTCCACTTT.

The CDR3 DNA reads as TGTGCCACCAGTGGAAGACTAGCGGGAGAGTACAATGAGCAGTTCTTC. Its protein product is CATSGRLAGEYNEQFF. This chain joins TRBV24-1 and TRBJ2-1, with 12 nucleotides matching TRBD2. The CDR3 extends over 16 amino acids. Germline trimming cut 5 bases from V and 4 bases from J; bases unmatched to any gene: 5. The germline gives CDR1 KGHDR, CDR2 SFDVKD.

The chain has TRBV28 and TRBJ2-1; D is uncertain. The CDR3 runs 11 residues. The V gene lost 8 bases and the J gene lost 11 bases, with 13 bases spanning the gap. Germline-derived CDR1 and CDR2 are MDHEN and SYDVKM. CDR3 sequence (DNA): TGTGCCAGCGGTGATGAGGTTAAGCAGTTCTTC. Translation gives CASGDEVKQFF.

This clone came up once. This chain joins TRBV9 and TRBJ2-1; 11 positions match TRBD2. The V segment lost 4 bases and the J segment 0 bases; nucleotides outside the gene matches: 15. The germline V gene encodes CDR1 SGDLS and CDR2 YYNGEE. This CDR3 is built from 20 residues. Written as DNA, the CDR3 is TGTGCCAGCAGCCCCCTAATTGGGACTAGCGGTGGGAGCTCCTACAATGAGCAGTTCTTC. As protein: CASSPLIGTSGGSSYNEQFF.

The CDR3 DNA reads as TGCGCCAGCAGCGGTAGGACAGGGGGGGTGTCCTACGAGCAGTACTTC. Protein: CASSGRTGGVSYEQYF. The gene calls are TRBV5-1 and TRBJ2-7; 10 nucleotides line up with TRBD1. V was clipped by 4 bases and J by 1 base; unmatched bases: 8. This CDR3 has 16 residues. Germline CDR1 reads SGHRS; CDR2 reads YFSETQ.

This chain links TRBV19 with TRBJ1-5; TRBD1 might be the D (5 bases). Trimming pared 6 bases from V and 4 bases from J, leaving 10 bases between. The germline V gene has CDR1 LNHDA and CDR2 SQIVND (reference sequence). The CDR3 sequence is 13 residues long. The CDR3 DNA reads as TGTGCCAGTAGGTCAGGGTGGAATCAGCCCCAGCATTTT. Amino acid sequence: CASRSGWNQPQHF.

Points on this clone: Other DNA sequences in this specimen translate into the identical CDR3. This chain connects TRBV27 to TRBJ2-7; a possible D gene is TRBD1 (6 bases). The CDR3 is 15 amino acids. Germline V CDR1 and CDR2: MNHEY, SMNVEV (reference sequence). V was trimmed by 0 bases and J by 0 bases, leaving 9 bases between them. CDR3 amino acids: CASSLSGGSSYEQYF. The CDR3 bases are TGTGCCAGCAGTTTATCTGGGGGCTCCTCCTACGAGCAGTACTTC.